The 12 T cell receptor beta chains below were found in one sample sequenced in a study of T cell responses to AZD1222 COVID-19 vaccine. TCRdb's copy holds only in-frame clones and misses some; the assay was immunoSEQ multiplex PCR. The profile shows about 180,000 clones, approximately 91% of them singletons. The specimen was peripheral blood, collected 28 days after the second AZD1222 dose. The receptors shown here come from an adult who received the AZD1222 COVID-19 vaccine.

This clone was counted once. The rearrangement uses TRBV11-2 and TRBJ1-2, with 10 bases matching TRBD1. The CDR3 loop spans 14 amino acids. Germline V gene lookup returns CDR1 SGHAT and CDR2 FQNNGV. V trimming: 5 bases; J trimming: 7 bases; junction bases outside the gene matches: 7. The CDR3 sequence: CASSPTGGEGGYTF. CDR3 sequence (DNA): TGTGCCAGCAGCCCGACAGGGGGCGAAGGTGGCTACACCTTC.

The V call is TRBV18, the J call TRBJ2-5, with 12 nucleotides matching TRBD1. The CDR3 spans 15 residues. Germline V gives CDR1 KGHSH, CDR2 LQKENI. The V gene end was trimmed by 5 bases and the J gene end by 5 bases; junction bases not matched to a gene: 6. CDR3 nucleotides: TGTGCCAGCTCATCGGGACAGGGGGCGATGGAGACCCAGTACTTC. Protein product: CASSSGQGAMETQYF.

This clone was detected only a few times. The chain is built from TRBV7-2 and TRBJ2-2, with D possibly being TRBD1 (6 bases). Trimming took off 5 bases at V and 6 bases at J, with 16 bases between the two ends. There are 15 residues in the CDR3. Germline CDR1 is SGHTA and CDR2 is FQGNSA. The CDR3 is CASSRSSGAAGELFF. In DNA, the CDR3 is TGTGCCAGCAGCCGGTCTTCAGGGGCGGCCGGGGAGCTGTTTTTT. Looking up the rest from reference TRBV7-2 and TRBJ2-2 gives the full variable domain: GAGVSQSPSNKVTEKGKDVELRCDPISGHTALYWYRQSLGQGLEFLIYFQGNSAPDKSGLPSDRFSAERTGGSVSTLTIQRTQQEDSAVYLCASSRSSGAAGELFFGEGSRLTVL.

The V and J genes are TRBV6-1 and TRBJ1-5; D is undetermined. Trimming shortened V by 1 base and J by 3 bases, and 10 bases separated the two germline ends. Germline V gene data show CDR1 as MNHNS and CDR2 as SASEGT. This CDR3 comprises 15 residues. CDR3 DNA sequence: TGTGCCAGCAGTGAAGGGACGGTTCTCAATCAGCCCCAGCATTTT. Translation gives CASSEGTVLNQPQHF.

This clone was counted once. CDR3 sequence: CAITDPLSGNTIYF. The CDR3 bases are TGTGCCATCACCGATCCTCTCTCTGGAAACACCATATATTTT. The chain employs TRBV10-3 and TRBJ1-3; no definite D call. Germline CDR1 reads ENHRY; CDR2 reads SYGVKD. CDR3 length: 14 residues. V shed 7 bases and J shed 0 bases, with 10 bases lying between them.

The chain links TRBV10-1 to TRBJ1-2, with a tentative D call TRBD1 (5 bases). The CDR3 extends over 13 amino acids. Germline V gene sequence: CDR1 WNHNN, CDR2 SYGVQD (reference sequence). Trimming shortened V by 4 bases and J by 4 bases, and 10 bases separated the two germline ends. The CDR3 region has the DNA TGCGCCAGCAGTGGGAGGGGCGGCTATGGCTACACCTTC. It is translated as CASSGRGGYGYTF.

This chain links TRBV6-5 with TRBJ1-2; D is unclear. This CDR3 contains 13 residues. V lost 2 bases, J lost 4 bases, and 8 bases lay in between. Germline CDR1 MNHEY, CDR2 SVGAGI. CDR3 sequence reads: CASSYAQLYGYTF. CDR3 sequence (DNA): TGTGCCAGCAGTTACGCCCAGCTCTATGGCTACACCTTC.

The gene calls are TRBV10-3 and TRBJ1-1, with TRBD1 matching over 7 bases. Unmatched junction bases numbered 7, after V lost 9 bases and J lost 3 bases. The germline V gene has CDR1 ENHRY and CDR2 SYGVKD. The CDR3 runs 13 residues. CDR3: CAIGGAGDTEAFF. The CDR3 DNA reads TGTGCCATAGGGGGCGCCGGAGACACTGAAGCTTTCTTT.

CDR3 protein: CASSERQYEQYF. CDR3 DNA sequence: TGTGCCAGCAGTGAGAGACAGTACGAGCAGTACTTC. V is TRBV6-2 or TRBV6-3 and J is TRBJ2-7; perhaps TRBD1 as D (5 bases). The CDR3 covers 12 residues. V was shortened by 5 bases and J by 4 bases, with 9 bases between the two germline ends. Germline V gene data show CDR1 as MNHEY and CDR2 as SVGEGT.

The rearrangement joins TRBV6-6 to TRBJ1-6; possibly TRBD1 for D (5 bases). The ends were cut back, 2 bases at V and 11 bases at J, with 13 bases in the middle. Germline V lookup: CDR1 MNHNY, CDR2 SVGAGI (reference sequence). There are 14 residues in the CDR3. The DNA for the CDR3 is TGTGCCAGCAGTTACGGGGCAGGGAGTGCACCCCTCCACTTT. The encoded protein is CASSYGAGSAPLHF.

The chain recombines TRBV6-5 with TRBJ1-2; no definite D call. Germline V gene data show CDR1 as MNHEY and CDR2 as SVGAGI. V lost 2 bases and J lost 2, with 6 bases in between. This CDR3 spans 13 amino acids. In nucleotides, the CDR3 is TGTGCCAGCAGTTACGAAGTAAACTATGGCTACACCTTC. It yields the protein CASSYEVNYGYTF.

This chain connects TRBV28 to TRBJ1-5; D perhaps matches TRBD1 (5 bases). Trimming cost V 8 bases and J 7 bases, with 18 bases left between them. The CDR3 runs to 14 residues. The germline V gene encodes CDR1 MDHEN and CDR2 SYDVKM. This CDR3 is CASRQGEGAQPQHF. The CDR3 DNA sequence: TGTGCCAGCCGTCAGGGCGAGGGTGCGCAGCCCCAGCATTTT. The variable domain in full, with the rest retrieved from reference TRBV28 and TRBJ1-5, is DVKVTQSSRYLVKRTGEKVFLECVQDMDHENMFWYRQDPGLGLRLIYFSYDVKMKEKGDIPEGYSVSREKKERFSLILESASTNQTSMYLCASRQGEGAQPQHFGDGTRLSIL.